What follows are 32 T cell receptor beta chains derived from one specimen sequenced in a study of spatial heterogeneity in lung cancer. Time point meaning: sample taken at primary tumor resection. TCRdb fed the 5' RACE reads into MiXCR, producing one record per CDR3 protein. The sample lists about 13,000 distinct CDR3 sequences; 3.2% were seen once. Study-wide results and caveats: Tracking of tumor mutation counts was seen in expanded intratumoral alpha and beta TCR counts.

These receptors have no known antigen. The sample consisted of lung tumor tissue, taken at surgery. All receptors come from a male donor with early-stage non-small cell lung cancer.

This clonotype came up many times. This sequence joins TRBV6-1 and TRBJ2-3; D gene uncertain. The CDR3 sequence is 12 residues long. Germline values: CDR1 MNHNS, CDR2 SASEGT. The V end was cut by 3 bases, the J end by 2 bases, with 3 bases between. As DNA, the CDR3 is TGTGCCAGCAGTGAGACCACAGATACGCAGTATTTT. This gives the protein CASSETTDTQYF.

This clonotype has a count of ten or more. The chain combines TRBV4-1 with TRBJ2-1; D possibly matches TRBD1 or TRBD2 (5 bases each). CDR3 length equals 12 residues. CDR1 MGHRA and CDR2 YSYEKL come from the germline V gene. V lost 5 bases to trimming and J lost 9 bases, with 11 bases between them. CDR3 coding DNA: TGCGCCAGCAGCGAGGGGTGGAGTGAGCAGTTCTTC. Translated, it gives CASSEGWSEQFF.

Many counts were recorded for this clonotype. This sequence joins TRBV7-2 and TRBJ2-1, with D perhaps TRBD1 (6 bases). The CDR3 runs 15 residues. Germline assignment: CDR1 SGHTA and CDR2 FQGNSA. Trimming shortened V by 4 bases and J by 0 bases, and 10 bases separated the two germline ends. In DNA, the CDR3 is TGTGCCAGCAGCTCGGACAGCTTCTCCTACAATGAGCAGTTCTTC. This sequence encodes CASSSDSFSYNEQFF.

This clonotype is deemed medium-sized (0.01 to 0.1%). The chain is built from TRBV20-1 and TRBJ2-7; 10 nucleotides align to TRBD1. The germline V gene encodes CDR1 DFQATT and CDR2 SNEGSKA (reference sequence). The CDR3 extends over 14 amino acids. With V trimmed by 6 bases and J by 4 bases, 9 bases remained unmatched. This CDR3 is CSARAGTGEYEQYF. The CDR3 coding sequence is TGCAGTGCGAGGGCCGGGACAGGGGAATACGAGCAGTACTTC.

This clonotype was counted at least ten times. The V gene is TRBV9, the J gene TRBJ2-5, with TRBD2 matching 7 bases. The CDR3 runs to 19 residues. Germline-derived CDR1 and CDR2 are SGDLS and YYNGEE. Trimming took 0 bases from V and 2 from J; bases not matched to a gene: 16. In DNA form, the CDR3 reads TGTGCCAGCAGCGTAGCTACGGGGACCGCGGGGAGGGAGCAAGAGACCCAGTACTTC. Its translation: CASSVATGTAGREQETQYF. The whole variable domain, remainder taken from reference TRBV9 and TRBJ2-5, is DSGVTQTPKHLITATGQRVTLRCSPRSGDLSVYWYQQSLDQGLQFLIQYYNGEERAKGNILERFSAQQFPDLHSELNLSSLELGDSALYFCASSVATGTAGREQETQYFGPGTRLLVL.

This clonotype was seen repeatedly, ten times or more. The CDR3 protein is CASSQPENPGGYGYTF. The CDR3 coding sequence is TGTGCCAGCAGCCAACCAGAAAATCCAGGGGGATATGGCTACACCTTC. The rearrangement joins TRBV4-2 to TRBJ1-2, with TRBD1 identical over 7 bases. This CDR3 is 16 amino acids long. From germline, CDR1 is LGHNA and CDR2 YNFKEQ. V shed 2 bases and J 5 bases; nucleotides not matched to a gene: 11.

At least ten counts were recorded for this clonotype. The chain employs TRBV6-6 and TRBJ1-5; D is unclear. V lost 6 bases and J 9 bases, leaving 12 bases between the germline ends. This CDR3 is 12 amino acids long. From germline, CDR1 is MNHNY and CDR2 SVGAGI (reference sequence). DNA of the CDR3: TGTGCCAGCAGGGACGGATTTCGGCCCCAGCATTTT. Translation: CASRDGFRPQHF.

This clonotype occurred many times. This chain connects TRBV6-2 or TRBV6-3 to TRBJ1-1; unclear D gene. V was trimmed by 6 bases and J by 4 bases, leaving 6 bases between them. Germline V CDR1 and CDR2: MNHEY, SVGEGT. This CDR3 spans 11 amino acids. CDR3 region: CASRSFTEAFF. The CDR3 nucleotides are TGTGCCAGCAGATCGTTCACTGAAGCTTTCTTT.

This clonotype was recorded many times. This chain uses TRBV5-6 with TRBJ1-1; D is unclear. Germline V lookup: CDR1 SGHDT, CDR2 YYEEEE. Trimming took off 2 bases at V and 0 bases at J, with 5 bases between the two ends. CDR3 size: 13 residues. Written as DNA, the CDR3 is TGTGCCAGCAGCTTTAGAATGAACACTGAAGCTTTCTTT. This codes for CASSFRMNTEAFF.

This clonotype occurred many times. V is TRBV29-1 and J is TRBJ2-5; weak D call: TRBD1 (6 bases). There are 15 residues in the CDR3. The germline V gene has CDR1 SQVTM and CDR2 ANQGSEA. The V and J ends lost 0 bases and 0 bases respectively, with 11 bases between them. DNA for the CDR3: TGCAGCGTTGAAGACAGGGGAAGTAACCAAGAGACCCAGTACTTC. This codes for CSVEDRGSNQETQYF.

This clonotype was observed at least ten times. V is TRBV19 and J is TRBJ1-2; D remains ambiguous. The CDR3 length is 12 residues. Trimming removed 3 bases at V and 4 bases at J, with 6 bases between. Per the germline V gene, CDR1 is LNHDA and CDR2 is SQIVND (reference sequence). CDR3 nucleotides: TGTGCCAGTAGTATCTCCGCCTATGGCTACACCTTC. It encodes CASSISAYGYTF.

Only a few counts were recorded for this clonotype. The V call is TRBV5-1, the J call TRBJ2-4, with 9 positions matching TRBD1. Germline V gene sequence: CDR1 SGHRS, CDR2 YFSETQ. V shed 4 bases and J 7 bases; nucleotides not matched to a gene: 3. The CDR3 sequence is 13 residues long. CDR3 in amino acids: CASSTGQGNIQYF. CDR3 DNA: TGCGCCAGCAGCACCGGACAGGGGAACATTCAGTACTTC.

This clonotype has a count of ten or more. V gene TRBV12-3 or TRBV12-4 combines with J gene TRBJ2-5; D is ambiguous. Trimming removed 3 bases at V and 9 bases at J, with 14 bases between. The CDR3 spans 13 residues. The CDR3 DNA sequence: TGTGCCAGCAGTTTCGGCAGGCTCCTGGCCCAGTACTTC. Residues: CASSFGRLLAQYF.

In its sample, this clonotype was seen many times. The gene calls are TRBV27 and TRBJ2-7, with D uncertain. V was clipped by 0 bases and J by 7 bases, with 10 bases between them. This CDR3 has 13 amino acids. Germline V CDR1 and CDR2: MNHEY, SMNVEV (reference sequence). The CDR3 nucleotides are TGTGCCAGCAGTTTATCGTCGTTCGGGGAGCAGTACTTC. Protein: CASSLSSFGEQYF.

About this clonotype: This sequence may be a read error, since a much larger clone differs from it by one base. The V call is TRBV6-2 or TRBV6-3, the J call TRBJ2-1; 8 nucleotides align to TRBD2. Germline values: CDR1 MNHEY, CDR2 SVGEGT. The CDR3 has 17 amino acids. Losses at the gene ends were 2 bases for V and 8 bases for J; bases not matched to a gene: 14. The CDR3 is CASSYKPGLVSSHEQFF. The CDR3 DNA reads TGTGCCAGCAGTTACAAGCCGGGACTAGTAAGTAGCCATGAGCAGTTCTTC.

This clonotype counts as medium-sized. The rearrangement joins TRBV7-2 to TRBJ2-3; either TRBD1 or TRBD2 may fit D (5 bases each). Trimming shortened V by 7 bases and J by 0 bases, and 20 bases separated the two germline ends. The CDR3 spans 17 residues. Germline V gives CDR1 SGHTA, CDR2 FQGNSA. In nucleotides, the CDR3 is TGTGCCAGCACCCAGAGGGCAGGGCGAACTAGCACAGATACGCAGTATTTT. This sequence encodes CASTQRAGRTSTDTQYF.

This clonotype was seen many times. A much larger clone differs by one base, so this may be a read error. The genes are TRBV7-6 and TRBJ1-6, with D unresolved. CDR1 is SGHVS and CDR2 is FNYEAQ in the germline V gene. CDR3 length: 14 residues. The CDR3 DNA follows: TGTGCCAGCAGCTTAGCGCTCAATAATTCACCCCTCAACTTT. It yields the protein CASSLALNNSPLNF.

This clonotype was recorded at least ten times. The chain carries TRBV10-2 and TRBJ2-1; D is perhaps TRBD2 (5 bases). CDR1 and CDR2 (germline): WSHSY, SAAADI. V dropped 7 bases and J dropped 0 bases, with 16 bases sitting between them. The CDR3 totals 16 residues. CDR3: CASKRTLYSSYNEQFF. The DNA for the CDR3 is TGCGCCAGCAAGCGGACTCTATACAGCTCCTACAATGAGCAGTTCTTC.

There are many counts of this clonotype. V and J are TRBV20-1 and TRBJ2-5; TRBD2 matches at 9 bases. V lost 5 bases, J lost 5 bases, and 15 bases stayed unmatched. CDR1 DFQATT and CDR2 SNEGSKA come from the germline V gene (reference sequence). This CDR3 is built from 16 residues. Here the CDR3 reads CSAGGGASGAPETQYF. The CDR3 DNA is TGCAGTGCTGGCGGGGGGGCGAGCGGGGCCCCTGAGACCCAGTACTTC.

This clonotype counts as medium-sized (0.01 to 0.1%). The chain recombines TRBV7-9 with TRBJ2-5; D possibly corresponds to TRBD1 (5 bases). V was pared by 3 bases and J by 2 bases, with 10 bases between. This CDR3 has 14 amino acids. Germline CDR1 reads SEHNR; CDR2 reads FQNEAQ (reference sequence). The CDR3 DNA follows: TGTGCCAGCAGCTTCAAGGACACACAAGAGACCCAGTACTTC. Translated: CASSFKDTQETQYF. Supplemented by reference TRBV7-9 and TRBJ2-5, the full variable domain reads DTGVSQNPRHKITKRGQNVTFRCDPISEHNRLYWYRQTLGQGPEFLTYFQNEAQLEKSRLLSDRFSAERPKGSFSTLEIQRTEQGDSAMYLCASSFKDTQETQYFGPGTRLLVL.

Many counts were recorded for this clonotype. The chain uses TRBV20-1 and TRBJ2-5, with 10 bases identical to TRBD1. Germline V gene lookup returns CDR1 DFQATT and CDR2 SNEGSKA (reference sequence). With 6 bases clipped from V and 5 bases from J, the junction kept 9 bases outside the gene matches. The CDR3 is made up of 14 amino acids. CDR3 nucleotide sequence: TGCAGTGCAACCCCGGACAGGGGGGGTGAGACCCAGTACTTC. Its protein product is CSATPDRGGETQYF.

This clonotype occurred many times. The chain combines TRBV4-2 with TRBJ1-1, with TRBD1 matching over 8 bases. Losses at the gene ends were 2 bases for V and 10 bases for J; bases not matched to a gene: 9. The CDR3 covers 14 residues. Germline V lookup: CDR1 LGHNA, CDR2 YNFKEQ. Here the CDR3 reads CASSQLGGGQGAFF. The CDR3 nucleotides are TGTGCCAGCAGCCAACTTGGGGGCGGACAGGGAGCTTTCTTT.

This clonotype was found many times. The chain employs TRBV20-1 and TRBJ1-5; possible D gene TRBD1, 5 bases. V lost 0 bases to trimming and J lost 11 bases, with 14 bases between them. Germline V gene data show CDR1 as DFQATT and CDR2 as SNEGSKA (reference sequence). The CDR3 spans 13 residues. CDR3 coding DNA: TGCAGTGCTAGAGAAGACAGTTTAGCGGCCCAGCATTTT. Translating gives CSAREDSLAAQHF.

This clonotype rates as medium-sized. J is TRBJ2-3 and V is TRBV7-2; 8 nucleotides agree with TRBD1. CDR1 SGHTA and CDR2 FQGNSA come from the germline V gene. J lost 3 bases, V lost 5 bases, and 7 bases had no gene match. The CDR3 length is 15 residues. As DNA, the CDR3 is TGTGCCAGCAGCCGGGGACAGGTCCGAACAGATACGCAGTATTTT. It encodes CASSRGQVRTDTQYF.

This clonotype was observed a handful of times. A read error may be the cause here, since a much bigger clone is one base away. The chain has TRBV10-3 and TRBJ1-2; D may be TRBD1 (6 bases). Germline CDR1 reads ENHRY; CDR2 reads SYGVKD. CDR3 size: 14 residues. CDR3 sequence reads: CAISQAQGGYGDTF. CDR3 DNA: TGTGCCATCAGCCAAGCACAGGGTGGCTATGGCGACACCTTC.

This clonotype was seen a few times. This sequence joins TRBV30 and TRBJ2-7, with 8 bases identical to TRBD2. Germline V gives CDR1 GTSNPN, CDR2 SVGIG (reference sequence). The CDR3 spans 13 residues. V lost 3 bases to trimming and J lost 4 bases; unmatched junction nucleotides: 5. CDR3 protein: CAWSGGVRYEQYF. Here the CDR3 DNA reads TGTGCCTGGAGCGGGGGGGTGAGGTACGAGCAGTACTTC.

This clonotype was picked up many times. The V and J genes are TRBV4-2 and TRBJ2-6; D is perhaps TRBD1 or TRBD2 (5 bases each). V lost 1 base to trimming and J lost 0 bases, with 13 bases between them. The V gene's germline CDR1 is LGHNA and CDR2 YNFKEQ. The CDR3 contains 18 residues. The CDR3 protein is CASSQAGRESSGANVLTF. CDR3 nucleotide sequence: TGTGCCAGCAGCCAAGCGGGCAGGGAGAGCTCTGGGGCCAACGTCCTGACTTTC.

Many counts were recorded for this clonotype. V and J are TRBV7-3 and TRBJ2-5; D is undetermined. V was pared by 2 bases and J by 4 bases, with 14 bases between. The V gene's germline CDR1 is SGHTA and CDR2 FQGTGA. The CDR3 spans 15 residues. In nucleotides, the CDR3 is TGTGCCAGCAGCTTATCCCTGGGGTCAGGAGAGACCCAGTACTTC. Translating gives CASSLSLGSGETQYF.

Ten or more counts support this clonotype. V usage is TRBV4-1 and J usage is TRBJ2-7; 8 bases line up with TRBD1. The CDR3 totals 13 residues. Trimming removed 4 bases from V and 3 bases from J; junction bases left unmatched: 2. Germline loops: CDR1 MGHRA, CDR2 YSYEKL. The CDR3: CASSRGQGYEQYF. In DNA, the CDR3 is TGCGCCAGCAGCCGAGGACAGGGCTACGAGCAGTACTTC.

This clonotype has a count of ten or more. The chain joins TRBV10-3 to TRBJ2-7, with a weak D call TRBD1 (5 bases). Between the trimmed V and J ends, which lost 3 bases and 4 bases, there was a span of 13 bases. This CDR3 contains 14 residues. Germline assignment: CDR1 ENHRY and CDR2 SYGVKD. The CDR3 DNA reads TGTGCCATCAGTGACTGGAACAGGCCTTACGAGCAGTACTTC. It yields the protein CAISDWNRPYEQYF.

At least ten counts were recorded for this clonotype. CDR3 DNA sequence: TGTGCCAGCAGTTTACAAGGACAGGGAGGGACCTCTGAAGCTTTCTTT. This sequence encodes CASSLQGQGGTSEAFF. The chain joins TRBV12-3 or TRBV12-4 to TRBJ1-1; 8 bases line up with TRBD1. This CDR3 has 16 residues. Trimming at V came to 2 bases and at J to 6 bases, leaving 11 bases not matched to a gene.

At least ten counts were recorded for this clonotype. The rearrangement links TRBV11-3 to TRBJ2-2; 11 positions agree with TRBD1. CDR3 length: 15 amino acids. Germline loops: CDR1 SGHNT, CDR2 YENEEA. Trimming cost V 5 bases and J 5 bases; bases outside gene matches: 4. CDR3 DNA sequence: TGTGCCAGCAGCCAGGACAGGGGGCTGACCGGGGAGCTGTTTTTT. Protein: CASSQDRGLTGELFF.